This is a list of T cell receptor beta chains from one sample in a study of T-cell memory formation after mild COVID-19. MiXCR was run by TCRdb on the 5' RACE reads, yielding one entry per CDR3 protein. The sample includes 40,000 to 55,000 distinct CDR3 sequences, 6% to 9.5% of them seen just once. Sequenced: PBMCs or a T cell subset sorted from them (not recorded which). The receptors shown here come from a man aged 18-30 years who had mild COVID-19 (a few samples of this study predate the infection). Cell type and time point are not known. Each CDR3 is given with its conserved first and last residue. The D gene is left open where the match is weak. Clone size appears in some rows only: once, few, many, or a class for an expanded clone.

j_call,v_call,cdr3_length,clone_size,d_call,cdr3_nt,cdr3_aa
TRBJ2-5,TRBV29-1,12,many,TRBD1,TGCAGCGTTAGGGGGCCTCAAGAGACCCAGTACTTC,CSVRGPQETQYF
TRBJ2-5,TRBV24-1,15,many,-,TGTGCCACCAGTGATGACACCAGGGTCCAAGAGACCCAGTACTTC,CATSDDTRVQETQYF
TRBJ1-1,TRBV7-3,13,many,-,TGTGCCAGCAGCTTACAATCGAACACTGAAGCTTTCTTT,CASSLQSNTEAFF
TRBJ2-3,TRBV5-1,16,-,-,TGCGCCAGCAGCTTGGCGGGGGCGCGAGTTTCAGATACGCAGTATTTT,CASSLAGARVSDTQYF
TRBJ1-6,TRBV12-3/TRBV12-4,15,-,-,TGTGCCAGCAGCCGGGGGGTCACCACGGAATCACCCCTCCACTTT,CASSRGVTTESPLHF
TRBJ1-1,TRBV5-1,17,few,TRBD1,TGCGCCAGCAGCTTGGAGGCAGGGGGCTCTCGGGACACTGAAGCTTTCTTT,CASSLEAGGSRDTEAFF
TRBJ2-2,TRBV7-6,15,medium-sized,TRBD2,TGTGCCAGCAGCGATGGACTAGCGATCACCGGGGAGCTGTTTTTT,CASSDGLAITGELFF
TRBJ2-3,TRBV9,17,-,TRBD1,TGTGCCAGCAGCGTAGGCCGGGACAGGGGGCGCACAGATACGCAGTATTTT,CASSVGRDRGRTDTQYF
TRBJ2-5,TRBV30,13,few,TRBD2,TGTGCCTGGAGTGTCGGGGGGGGAGAGACCCAGTACTTC,CAWSVGGGETQYF
TRBJ1-5,TRBV5-5,13,few,-,TGTGCCAGCAGCCCCGGACCAGTTCAGCCCCAGCATTTT,CASSPGPVQPQHF
TRBJ2-3,TRBV27,17,-,-,TGTGCCAGCAGTTTCGGGGTAAGGCCCACGGGCACAGATACGCAGTATTTT,CASSFGVRPTGTDTQYF
TRBJ1-1,TRBV7-3,13,-,-,TGTGCCAGCAGCCCCGGCCCGTACACTGAAGCTTTCTTT,CASSPGPYTEAFF
TRBJ2-7,TRBV20-1,14,many,-,TGCAGTGCCCCCAACAGGGACGGTGCCGACGAGCAGTACTTC,CSAPNRDGADEQYF
TRBJ1-5,TRBV5-5,16,few,-,TGTGCCAGCAGCATCGGTCCTACAGTCAGCAATCAGCCCCAGCATTTT,CASSIGPTVSNQPQHF